This TCR beta chain was recorded in a study of T cells in Graves' hyperthyroidism and ophthalmopathy. Study information: Before treatment of any kind, peripheral blood was taken at initial diagnosis. Study-wide findings and caveats: Median prediction lead before ophthalmopathy onset was 6.5 to 7 months with the model. Ophthalmopathy cases were set apart from stable hyperthyroidism by a 13 V-J model.

TCR beta CDR3 region amplification was performed from RNA transcripts. Carried out on the TCR CDR3, a first-round RT-PCR used the HTBI primer set. TCRdb ran MiXCR on the multiplex PCR reads and lists one entry per CDR3 protein. Among fewer than 900,000 distinct CDR3 sequences, approximately 19% were seen once, and the ten largest hold 16%. To note about this clonotype: Its specificity is not known.

Germline loops: CDR1 MNHNS, CDR2 SASEGT. The germline V and J ends were trimmed by 6 bases and 0 bases, with 17 bases remaining between them. The CDR3 loop spans 16 amino acids. Before ophthalmopathy appeared, progressors gave blood at initial hyperthyroidism diagnosis. J is TRBJ1-1 and V is TRBV6-1; possibly TRBD1 for D (5 bases). The sequenced material came from blood. The sequence was obtained from a woman between 50 and 59 years old with Graves' hyperthyroidism that later progressed to Graves' ophthalmopathy. In DNA form, the CDR3 reads TGTGCCAGCAGCCAAATTGGGGCAGGGATGAACACTGAAGCTTTCTTT. The encoded protein is CASSQIGAGMNTEAFF.